These 6 T cell receptor beta chains share one sample of origin, sequenced in a study of identical twins (dated by TCRdb to 2016 to 2018). The method was 5' RACE. TCRdb names Illumina HiSeq 2000 as the instrument used. In TCRdb, the public reads were trimmed at Q25 with fastp and aligned with MiXCR, with productive beta chains retained. Rows matching on CDR3 protein sequence are summarized as one entry with the most common DNA and genes. A total of 1,800,000 or so distinct CDR3 sequences appear in this sample, about 30% of them only once. About 0.27% of the sample is taken by the ten largest. Sequencing was carried out using cord blood. Receptors originate from a newborn girl in good health.

This clonotype showed up just a few times. V and J are TRBV4-1 and TRBJ2-1, with D unclear. Trimming shortened V by 2 bases and J by 8 bases, and 4 bases separated the two germline ends. The CDR3 consists of 11 residues. Germline CDR1 is MGHRA and CDR2 is YSYEKL. As DNA, the CDR3 is TGCGCCAGCAGCCAAACCCATGAGCAGTTCTTC. Its protein is CASSQTHEQFF.

The table lists this clonotype with a few counts. The chain recombines TRBV7-2 with TRBJ2-7, with D unresolved. Near its end, the DNA agrees better with TRBJ2-4, so the J call may be wrong. The CDR3 has 16 residues. CDR1 SGHTA and CDR2 FQGNSA come from the germline V gene. CDR3 residues: CASSTASPLAKNIQYF. CDR3 DNA: TGTGCCAGCAGCACCGCATCCCCCTTAGCCAAAAACATTCAGTACTTC.

Turning to this clonotype: One base away lies a much larger clone, so this may be a sequencing read error. The chain uses TRBV12-3 or TRBV12-4 and TRBJ2-3; tentative D call: TRBD2 (6 bases). V gave up 6 bases and J gave up 4 bases, with 17 bases separating them. The CDR3 has 15 residues. The CDR3 loop is CASSTPGGPADTQYF. In DNA, the CDR3 is TGTGCCAGCAGCACACCCGGAGGGCCCGCAGATACGCAGTATTTT.

V and J are TRBV10-3 and TRBJ2-3, with D perhaps assigned TRBD1 or TRBD2 (5 bases each). Germline CDR1 ENHRY, CDR2 SYGVKD. This CDR3 has 12 amino acids. V lost 8 bases and J lost 2, with 8 bases in between. The CDR3 sequence is CAIGTYTDTQYF. As DNA, the CDR3 is TGTGCCATCGGGACGTACACAGATACGCAGTATTTT.

This clonotype was observed a handful of times. The chain recombines TRBV4-2 with TRBJ1-6; tentative D call: TRBD1 (5 bases). The CDR3 runs 18 residues. Germline-derived CDR1 and CDR2 are LGHNA and YNFKEQ. Trimming pared 4 bases from V and 0 bases from J, leaving 16 bases between. The CDR3 is CASSPSGAGSSYNSPLHF. CDR3 DNA sequence: TGTGCCAGCAGCCCCAGTGGGGCAGGGTCCTCCTATAATTCACCCCTCCACTTT.

In its sample, this clonotype was seen many times. This chain joins TRBV12-3 or TRBV12-4 and TRBJ2-4; 13 bases match TRBD2. With V trimmed by 6 bases and J by 8 bases, 7 bases remained unmatched. This CDR3 region has 15 residues. CDR3 nucleotides: TGTGCCAGCAGATACGGACTAGCGGGAGCGGACATTCAGTACTTC. This translates into CASRYGLAGADIQYF.